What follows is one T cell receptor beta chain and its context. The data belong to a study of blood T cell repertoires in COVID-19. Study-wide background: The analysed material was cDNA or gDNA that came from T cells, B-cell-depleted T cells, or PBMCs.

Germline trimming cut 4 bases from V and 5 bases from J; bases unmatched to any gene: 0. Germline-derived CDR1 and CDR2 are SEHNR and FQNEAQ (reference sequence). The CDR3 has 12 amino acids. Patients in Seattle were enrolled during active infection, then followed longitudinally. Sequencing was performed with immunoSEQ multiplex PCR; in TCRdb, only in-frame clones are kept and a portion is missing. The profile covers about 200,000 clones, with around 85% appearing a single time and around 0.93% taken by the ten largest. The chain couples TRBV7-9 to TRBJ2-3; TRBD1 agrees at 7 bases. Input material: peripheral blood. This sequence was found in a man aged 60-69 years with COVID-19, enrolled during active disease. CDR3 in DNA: TGTGCCAGCAGCTCAGGGGGAGATACGCAGTATTTT. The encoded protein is CASSSGGDTQYF.